This TCR beta chain appears in the sequencing data of a study of blood T cell repertoires in COVID-19. Germline-derived CDR1 and CDR2 are SGHVS and FNYEAQ. The CDR3 sequence is 17 residues long. Germline trimming cut 2 bases from V and 7 bases from J; bases unmatched to any gene: 11. TCRdb's table, derived via immunoSEQ multiplex PCR, lists solely in-frame clones and lacks some. Of fewer than 350,000 clones listed, roughly 89% are singletons. Sequences were obtained from peripheral blood. The clonotype originates from a man aged 25-45 years with COVID-19, enrolled during active disease. The chain uses TRBV7-6 and TRBJ2-2, with 9 bases aligning to TRBD2. The CDR3 sequence: CASSLTTLAGTIGELFF. The CDR3 coding sequence is TGTGCCAGCAGCTTAACTACCCTAGCGGGGACTATCGGGGAGCTGTTTTTT.